Described below is a single T cell receptor (beta chain) sequence and its context. This record comes from a study of blood T cell repertoires in COVID-19. Study-wide background: Sites across the United States, Italy and Spain contributed samples from acute and convalescent COVID-19. Nucleic acid was either cDNA or gDNA, and it came from T cells, B-cell-depleted T cells, or PBMCs.

Germline V gene data show CDR1 as ENHRY and CDR2 as SYGVKD. CDR3 size: 13 residues. Losses at the gene ends were 7 bases for V and 3 bases for J; bases not matched to a gene: 2. Clones were sequenced by immunoSEQ multiplex PCR, and TCRdb holds only the in-frame ones, with some missing. The table lists about 100,000 clones, around nine tenths of them singletons. The rearrangement uses TRBV10-3 and TRBJ1-4; TRBD1 agrees at 7 bases. The sequenced sample consisted of peripheral blood. The TCR was taken from a man at least 80 years old with acute or convalescent COVID-19. CDR3 protein: CAITGTANEKLFF. The CDR3 coding sequence is TGTGCCATCACCGGGACAGCTAATGAAAAACTGTTTTTT.